This T cell receptor beta chain originates from a study of T cell repertoires in cytomegalovirus infection. TCRdb passed the reads through MiXCR, listing each CDR3 protein once. The sample includes approximately 280,000 distinct CDR3 sequences, roughly a fifth of them seen just once. The CDR3 is 14 residues long. Germline V gives CDR1 MNHNY, CDR2 SVGAGI (reference sequence). V lost 7 bases, J lost 7 bases, and 19 bases lay in between. This clonotype has more than one count but fewer than ten. Its target is unknown. This chain connects TRBV6-6 to TRBJ1-2; possible D gene TRBD1, 6 bases. This clonotype was sampled from a human donor in good health (CMV status not recorded). Some clones in this sample may be carry-over from other donors' samples. The sample was cultured PBMCs, taken from culture after CMV antigen stimulation. CDR3 sequence reads: CASTHQDRPLGYTF. Written as DNA, the CDR3 is TGTGCCAGCACCCACCAGGACAGACCTCTTGGCTACACCTTC.